A single sample gave rise to the 27 T cell receptor beta chains below, sequenced in a study of radiation and T cells in renal cell carcinoma. Here immunoSEQ multiplex PCR was the method, and the copy in TCRdb shows in-frame clones only, minus some. The table shows roughly 160,000 clones, with around 90% occurring only once. Time point in this sample: blood 4 weeks post-SBRT, at nephrectomy. Treatment defined: 15 Gy SBRT to primary tumor, nephrectomy 4 weeks later. The sample was blood, taken from a patient whose treatment included radiotherapy and nephrectomy. The receptors come from a woman between 45 and 60 years old with renal cell carcinoma.

The genes are TRBV9 and TRBJ1-5; 9 positions match TRBD1. The CDR3 has 15 residues. Germline V gives CDR1 SGDLS, CDR2 YYNGEE. Losses at the gene ends were 0 bases for V and 10 bases for J; bases not matched to a gene: 8. The DNA for the CDR3 is TGTGCCAGCAGCGTAGCTGGGACAGGGTCGTCTCCCCAGCATTTT. Encoded protein: CASSVAGTGSSPQHF. The full variable domain, with the rest looked up from reference TRBV9 and TRBJ1-5, is DSGVTQTPKHLITATGQRVTLRCSPRSGDLSVYWYQQSLDQGLQFLIQYYNGEERAKGNILERFSAQQFPDLHSELNLSSLELGDSALYFCASSVAGTGSSPQHFGDGTRLSIL.

This chain connects TRBV7-2 to TRBJ1-5; D might be TRBD1 (5 bases). Germline V gives CDR1 SGHTA, CDR2 FQGNSA. V shed 1 base and J shed 4 bases, with 14 bases lying between them. The CDR3 length is 16 residues. CDR3 in DNA: TGTGCCAGCAGCTTAGTAGGGCAGGGCGCAAATCAGCCCCAGCATTTT. Translation gives CASSLVGQGANQPQHF.

V and J are TRBV7-9 and TRBJ2-5; 8 bases map to TRBD2. Germline CDR1 and CDR2: SEHNR and FQNEAQ (reference sequence). With 6 bases clipped from V and 4 bases from J, the junction kept 4 bases outside the gene matches. The CDR3 is 13 amino acids. The CDR3 bases are TGTGCCAGCAGTCCAAGCGGGGGAGAGACCCAGTACTTC. This encodes CASSPSGGETQYF.

The chain carries TRBV19 and TRBJ2-5, with 9 nucleotides matching TRBD1. The CDR3 runs to 15 residues. Germline loops: CDR1 LNHDA, CDR2 SQIVND (reference sequence). V was pared by 5 bases and J by 5 bases, with 9 bases of the junction left unmatched. CDR3 nucleotides: TGTGCCAGTAGTTCCCGGGACAGGGTGGAGGAGACCCAGTACTTC. Translation: CASSSRDRVEETQYF.

The chain employs TRBV2 and TRBJ2-3; 10 bases map to TRBD2. Germline V gene data show CDR1 as SNHLY and CDR2 as FYNNEI. V lost 0 bases and J lost 1; bases outside the gene matches: 7. The CDR3 length is 18 residues. DNA of the CDR3: TGTGCCAGCAGTGAAGCGGAGCTAGCGGGGGCCCGCACAGATACGCAGTATTTT. Its translation is CASSEAELAGARTDTQYF.

The chain uses TRBV5-4 and TRBJ2-7; D tentatively fits TRBD1 or TRBD2 (7 bases each). This CDR3 has 15 residues. CDR1 is SGHNT, CDR2 YYREEE, per germline (reference sequence). V was shortened by 0 bases and J by 6 bases, with 16 bases between the two germline ends. The CDR3 region is CASSLAGGTDSEQYF. CDR3 DNA: TGTGCCAGCAGCTTGGCCGGGGGGACAGATAGCGAGCAGTACTTC.

The rearrangement uses TRBV6-6 and TRBJ2-7; possibly TRBD1 for D (6 bases). The germline gives CDR1 MNHNY, CDR2 SVGAGI (reference sequence). The V and J ends lost 5 bases and 2 bases respectively, with 16 bases between them. The CDR3 loop spans 15 amino acids. CDR3 residues: CASSDHRQAAYEQYF. The CDR3 nucleotides are TGTGCCAGCAGTGACCACAGACAGGCTGCCTACGAGCAGTACTTC.

The chain carries TRBV7-9 and TRBJ2-3; no reliable D call. V gave up 5 bases and J gave up 4 bases, with 10 bases separating them. The germline V gene has CDR1 SEHNR and CDR2 FQNEAQ (reference sequence). CDR3 length: 13 amino acids. The CDR3 sequence is CASSLLVPDTQYF. The CDR3 DNA follows: TGTGCCAGCAGCCTCCTGGTCCCAGATACGCAGTATTTT.

V and J are TRBV5-8 and TRBJ1-1; D gene ambiguous. The V end was cut by 0 bases, the J end by 5 bases, with 8 bases between. Germline V gene lookup returns CDR1 SGHTS and CDR2 YDEGEE. This CDR3 is built from 13 residues. DNA of the CDR3: TGTGCCAGCAGCTTGGCGAGTGAGACTGAAGCTTTCTTT. Its protein product is CASSLASETEAFF.

V gene TRBV7-9 combines with J gene TRBJ1-2; D remains unclear. Trimming removed 4 bases from V and 3 bases from J, with 9 bases in between. In germline, CDR1 is SEHNR, CDR2 FQNEAQ (reference sequence). CDR3 length: 13 residues. CDR3 protein: CASSSGFYYGYTF. In DNA, the CDR3 is TGTGCCAGCAGCTCCGGATTTTACTATGGCTACACCTTC.

The table lists this clone with a count of one. At one end the junction does not follow the germline gene, possibly because of a read error. The chain uses TRBV6-1 and TRBJ1-1; D remains ambiguous. This CDR3 region has 16 residues. The germline V gene has CDR1 MNHNS and CDR2 SASEGT. In DNA, the CDR3 is TGTGCCAGCAGTGGTCAGCCCCCTGGGTCGAACGCTGAAGCTTTCTTT. Its protein product is CASSGQPPGSNAEAFF.

The chain carries TRBV4-2 and TRBJ2-7; D possibly uses TRBD1 or TRBD2 (6 bases each). The CDR3 contains 17 residues. Between the trimmed V and J ends, which lost 1 base and 0 bases, there was a span of 16 bases. The V gene's germline CDR1 is LGHNA and CDR2 YNFKEQ. Here the CDR3 DNA reads TGTGCCAGCAGCCAAGGTCGTTTAGGGGGGAGCTCCTACGAGCAGTACTTC. Its translation is CASSQGRLGGSSYEQYF.

The chain uses TRBV2 and TRBJ1-2, with D uncertain. Germline values: CDR1 SNHLY, CDR2 FYNNEI. The V end lost 10 bases, the J end lost 1 base, and 16 bases lay between the germline ends. The CDR3 extends over 14 amino acids. The CDR3 is CATQRAVGNYGYTF. The CDR3 region has the DNA TGTGCCACCCAAAGGGCCGTGGGTAACTATGGCTACACCTTC.

This clone was detected only once. This chain joins TRBV10-3 and TRBJ2-7; a weak D match, TRBD1 (5 bases). The CDR3 extends over 15 amino acids. V was shortened by 6 bases and J by 6 bases, with 21 bases between the two germline ends. CDR1 ENHRY and CDR2 SYGVKD come from the germline V gene. DNA of the CDR3: TGTGCCATCAGAGACTCAGGGAAGTGGGGCAGCGAGCAGTACTTC. It encodes CAIRDSGKWGSEQYF.

Notes on this clone: This sample also contains other DNA sequences that code for the same CDR3. The gene calls are TRBV30 and TRBJ2-7; tentative D call: TRBD1 (6 bases). The germline CDR1 and CDR2 sequences are GTSNPN and SVGIG (reference sequence). The V end was cut by 3 bases, the J end by 1 base, with 7 bases between. The CDR3 runs to 12 residues. This chain's CDR3 is CAWSRGSYEQYF. The CDR3 DNA follows: TGTGCCTGGAGCAGGGGTTCCTACGAGCAGTACTTC. The full variable domain, in which reference TRBV30 and TRBJ2-7 provide the parts outside the CDR3, is SQTIHQWPATLVQPVGSPLSLECTVEGTSNPNLYWYRQAAGRGLQLLFYSVGIGQISSEVPQNLSASRPQDRQFILSSKKLLLSDSGFYLCAWSRGSYEQYFGPGTRLTVT.

The rearrangement links TRBV18 to TRBJ1-5; perhaps TRBD1 as D (5 bases). CDR1 KGHSH and CDR2 LQKENI come from the germline V gene. Trimming left V 8 bases short and J 1 base short, with 9 bases between. CDR3 length: 13 amino acids. This chain's CDR3 is CASRDGSNQPQHF. The CDR3 DNA reads as TGTGCCAGCCGGGACGGAAGCAATCAGCCCCAGCATTTT.

The chain employs TRBV5-4 and TRBJ2-6; 8 positions agree with TRBD1. V shed 4 bases, J shed 1 base, and the junction held 1 base outside the gene matches. Germline lookup yields CDR1 SGHNT and CDR2 YYREEE (reference sequence). This CDR3 is built from 15 residues. The CDR3 nucleotides read TGTGCCAGCAGCACAGGGGGTTCTGGGGCCAACGTCCTGACTTTC. It translates to CASSTGGSGANVLTF.

The chain combines TRBV6-6 with TRBJ1-5, with D possibly TRBD1 on 5 matching bases. V gave up 6 bases and J gave up 2 bases, with 17 bases separating them. Germline-derived CDR1 and CDR2 are MNHNY and SVGAGI (reference sequence). The length of the CDR3 is 16 residues. The chain's CDR3 is CASRSSGGGGNQPQHF. The CDR3 nucleotides are TGTGCCAGCAGGTCATCCGGGGGGGGAGGCAATCAGCCCCAGCATTTT.

This sequence joins TRBV18 and TRBJ2-7; 14 positions agree with TRBD2. The CDR3 has 16 residues. Trimming at V came to 4 bases and at J to 5 bases, leaving 7 bases not matched to a gene. Germline V gene lookup returns CDR1 KGHSH and CDR2 LQKENI. The CDR3 reads CASSRGTSGGYDEQYF. CDR3 nucleotide sequence: TGTGCCAGCTCACGGGGGACTAGCGGGGGATACGACGAGCAGTACTTC.

The V and J genes are TRBV19 and TRBJ2-3; the match to TRBD1 covers 10 bases. There are 15 residues in the CDR3. The germline V gene encodes CDR1 LNHDA and CDR2 SQIVND (reference sequence). Trimming removed 3 bases from V and 4 bases from J; junction bases left unmatched: 4. The CDR3, as DNA: TGTGCCAGTAGTATCCGACAGGGGGCCTCAGATACGCAGTATTTT. It codes for CASSIRQGASDTQYF.

Comment on this clone: At one boundary the junction diverges from the germline segment, which might be a read error. The chain uses TRBV7-7 and TRBJ2-3, with 10 bases aligning to TRBD2. CDR3 length equals 15 residues. CDR1 and CDR2 (germline): SSHAT, FNYEAQ (reference sequence). CDR3 protein: CASSPSGGAVDTQYF. The CDR3 DNA reads TGTGCTAGCAGCCCGAGCGGGGGGGCCGTAGATACGCAGTATTTT. Full variable domain (rest looked up from reference TRBV7-7 and TRBJ2-3): GAGVSQSPRYKVTKRGQDVTLRCDPISSHATLYWYQQALGQGPEFLTYFNYEAQPDKSGLPSDRFSAERPEGSISTLTIQRTEQRDSAMYRCASSPSGGAVDTQYFGPGTRLTVL.

This rearrangement joins TRBV15 to TRBJ1-4; a weak D match, TRBD1 (6 bases). Trimming stripped 0 bases from V and 8 bases from J, with 13 bases between. The CDR3 sequence is 15 residues long. Germline assignment: CDR1 LNHNV and CDR2 YYDKDF (reference sequence). The CDR3 loop reads CATSRDLAGDEKLFF. Here the CDR3 DNA reads TGTGCCACCAGCAGAGATTTGGCAGGGGACGAAAAACTGTTTTTT. Full variable domain (remainder filled in from reference TRBV15 and TRBJ1-4): DAMVIQNPRYQVTQFGKPVTLSCSQTLNHNVMYWYQQKSSQAPKLLFHYYDKDFNNEADTPDNFQSRRPNTSFCFLDIRSPGLGDTAMYLCATSRDLAGDEKLFFGSGTQLSVL.

The rearrangement links TRBV28 to TRBJ2-2; TRBD1 aligns across 8 bases. The J segment lost 5 bases and the V segment lost 10 bases, leaving 9 bases of the junction unmatched. The CDR3 loop spans 14 amino acids. Germline loops: CDR1 MDHEN, CDR2 SYDVKM. The DNA of the CDR3 is TGTGCCATAGGGACAGGAGATTGGACCGGGGAGCTGTTTTTT. Its translation is CAIGTGDWTGELFF.

The V call is TRBV5-8, the J call TRBJ2-3; 14 bases agree with TRBD2. V lost 1 base to trimming and J lost 1 base; unmatched junction nucleotides: 2. CDR1 is SGHTS, CDR2 YDEGEE, per germline. CDR3 length: 17 residues. CDR3 amino acids: CASSLQGLAGGTDTQYF. The DNA for the CDR3 is TGTGCCAGCAGCTTGCAGGGACTAGCGGGGGGCACAGATACGCAGTATTTT.

The table lists this clone with a few counts. The chain links TRBV28 to TRBJ2-7; D possibly corresponds to TRBD2 (6 bases). The CDR3 consists of 13 residues. V dropped 3 bases and J dropped 0 bases, with 6 bases sitting between them. Germline values: CDR1 MDHEN, CDR2 SYDVKM. CDR3 sequence: CASSFGSSYEQYF. The CDR3 DNA sequence: TGTGCCAGCAGTTTCGGGAGCTCCTACGAGCAGTACTTC.

The V and J genes are TRBV19 and TRBJ2-3, with a tentative D call TRBD2 (6 bases). CDR1 LNHDA and CDR2 SQIVND come from the germline V gene (reference sequence). The CDR3 sequence is 16 residues long. V lost 3 bases and J lost 6, with 19 bases in between. The CDR3 is CASSIRGGTLGDTQYF. As DNA, the CDR3 is TGTGCCAGTAGTATTCGGGGAGGAACCCTTGGGGATACGCAGTATTTT. The complete variable domain, with remaining parts taken from reference TRBV19 and TRBJ2-3, reads DGGITQSPKYLFRKEGQNVTLSCEQNLNHDAMYWYRQDPGQGLRLIYYSQIVNDFQKGDIAEGYSVSREKKESFPLTVTSAQKNPTAFYLCASSIRGGTLGDTQYFGPGTRLTVL.

The gene calls are TRBV7-9 and TRBJ2-3; 9 bases line up with TRBD2. The CDR3 length is 16 residues. Trimming at V came to 6 bases and at J to 6 bases, leaving 13 bases not matched to a gene. Germline V gene data show CDR1 as SEHNR and CDR2 as FQNEAQ (reference sequence). CDR3 loop: CASRAGTSPRSDTQYF. CDR3 bases: TGTGCCAGCAGGGCCGGGACTAGCCCCAGGTCGGATACGCAGTATTTT. Full variable domain (missing parts from reference TRBV7-9 and TRBJ2-3): DTGVSQNPRHKITKRGQNVTFRCDPISEHNRLYWYRQTLGQGPEFLTYFQNEAQLEKSRLLSDRFSAERPKGSFSTLEIQRTEQGDSAMYLCASRAGTSPRSDTQYFGPGTRLTVL.